The T cell receptor beta chain under discussion was sequenced for a study of blood T cell repertoires in COVID-19 (dated by TCRdb to 2020 to 2021). About the full investigation: Samples covering the acute and convalescent phases of COVID-19 were provided by collaborators in the United States, Italy and Spain. The dataset comprised deeply sampled blood TCRbeta repertoires from subjects exposed to, actively infected with, or recovered from COVID-19. Where HLA class I and class II types were available, the types were taken from metadata supplied by the sample provider, not from assay-based typing. The repertoires were made available in a free public database intended to serve as a resource for research on the immune response to SARS-CoV-2. The prospective study material was composed of cDNA or gDNA derived from T cells, B-cell-depleted T cells, or PBMCs. The samples were drawn from two sources: the first 160 participants of the ongoing ImmuneRACE study, and over 950 subjects contributed by 6 global collaborators. Sample metadata almost always included a de-identified subject ID, COVID-19 status, age in years and sex.

The CDR3 numbers 16 residues from cysteine through phenylalanine. Kept here is only the CDR3 DNA, which spans 48 bases and is read in frame from base 1. For this chain, trimming is 3 bases at the V end and 3 bases at the J end, and the number of junction bases without a gene match is 7. The germline V gene provides CDR1 MGHRA and CDR2 YSYEKL. TCRbeta CDR3 regions were amplified from genomic DNA by means of the immunoSEQ Assay, a bias-controlled multiplex PCR. Under the source paper's analysis protocol: Nucleated cell counts per sample were estimated from amplification of reference gene primers within the assay. To quantify the absolute abundance of each unique TCRbeta CDR3 rearrangement, sequence reads were collapsed and filtered. Productive Simpson clonality was computed per sample as the square root of Simpson's diversity index over productive rearrangements. In TCRdb, the immuneACCESS table is reduced to in-frame sequences with V and J assigned. These tables do not hold every clone; where another copy was compared, an unresolved V gene accounts for under half, and the others remain unexplained. The V and J calls and clone size come from that table; D and trimming were worked out from the DNA. This sample gives 200,000 or so clones in total; around 83% of them show up just once. Under 1.5% of the sample rests with the top ten.

As for this clone: There is no known antigen for this receptor. There are no base qualities to consult, and no much larger clone falls within one base.

Results the study describes overall, beyond this receptor: Clinical and demographic metadata were provided uncurated, with the amount varying by source and participant.

Participants in the prospective study were enrolled through a virtual design, were aged roughly 18 to 90 years, and lived in approximately 25 United States geographic areas. Cohort assignment in the prospective study relied on participant-reported clinical history from a screening survey and a study questionnaire. Mobile phlebotomists in the prospective study collected whole blood, serum and a nasopharyngeal or oropharyngeal swab from every participant. Over an approximately 2-month period, participants in the prospective study had the option of providing additional blood draws and questionnaires. Prospective study blood samples were shipped either frozen or at room temperature before DNA extraction.

The chain joins TRBV4-1 to TRBJ1-4, with 7 middle bases fitting TRBD1. The sample comprised PBMCs or T cells enriched from blood (not recorded which). This receptor was taken from a middle-aged woman with acute COVID-19. The encoded CDR3 is CASSHNNRGSNEKLFF. Here is the DNA: TGCGCCAGCAGCCACAATAACAGGGGATCTAATGAAAAACTGTTTTTT.